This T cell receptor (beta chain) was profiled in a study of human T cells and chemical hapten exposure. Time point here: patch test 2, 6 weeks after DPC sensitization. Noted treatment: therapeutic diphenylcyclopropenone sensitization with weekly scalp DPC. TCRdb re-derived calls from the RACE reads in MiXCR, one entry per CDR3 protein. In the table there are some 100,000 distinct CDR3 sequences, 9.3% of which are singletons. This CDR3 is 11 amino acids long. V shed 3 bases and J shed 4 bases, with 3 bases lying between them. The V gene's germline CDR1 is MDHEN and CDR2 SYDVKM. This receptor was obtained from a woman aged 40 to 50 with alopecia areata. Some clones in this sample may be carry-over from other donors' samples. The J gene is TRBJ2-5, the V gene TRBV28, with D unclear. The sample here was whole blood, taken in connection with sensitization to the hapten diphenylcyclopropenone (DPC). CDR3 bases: TGTGCCAGCAGTTTCATAGAGACCCAGTACTTC. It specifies CASSFIETQYF.